This T cell receptor beta chain emerged from a study of Graves' ophthalmopathy and Graves' hyperthyroidism. Using RNA transcripts, the TCR beta CDR3 regions were amplified. In the first round, RT-PCR was carried out with HTBI primers, and a multiplex PCR formed the second round. TCRdb fed the multiplex PCR reads into MiXCR, producing one record per CDR3 protein. The sample consists of around 670,000 distinct CDR3 sequences, roughly 40% of them appearing once. PBMCs were obtained from 9 to 10 ml of fresh peripheral blood. CDR1 LNHDA and CDR2 SQIVND come from the germline V gene (reference sequence). The length of the CDR3 is 14 residues. Between the trimmed V and J ends, which lost 5 bases and 7 bases, there was a span of 17 bases.

The sample consisted of peripheral blood. The TCR sequence derives from an adult man with Graves' ophthalmopathy. The chain is built from TRBV19 and TRBJ1-2, with no clear D. CDR3 region: CASSFGGRFRGYTF. In DNA, the CDR3 is TGTGCCAGTAGTTTCGGCGGGAGGTTCCGTGGCTACACCTTC.